This is a list of T cell receptor beta chains from one sample in a study of CD8 T cells in Susac syndrome. TCRdb re-derived calls from the immunoSEQ multiplex PCR reads in MiXCR, one entry per CDR3 protein. The table records over 120,000 distinct CDR3 sequences, approximately 95% of them present only once. The sample was CD4+ T cells from PBMCs. All receptors come from a human donor with Susac syndrome. Both conserved end residues are part of each CDR3. Each record gives: V gene, clone size, D gene, J gene, CDR3 protein, CDR3 DNA. A D gene is named only where the DNA matches it firmly. Where a row states a size, it is once, few, many or the class of an expanded clone; other rows omit it.

V gene: TRBV3-1; clone size: NA; D gene: TRBD1; J gene: TRBJ1-2; CDR3 protein: CASSQDARGPNYGYTF; CDR3 DNA: TGTGCCAGCAGCCAAGATGCCAGGGGGCCGAACTATGGCTACACCTTC
V gene: TRBV4-1; clone size: NA; D gene: TRBD2; J gene: TRBJ2-3; CDR3 protein: CASSQDHSGRTRSGGARDTQYF; CDR3 DNA: TGCGCCAGCAGCCAAGATCACTCTGGGCGGACAAGGAGCGGGGGGGCGAGAGATACGCAGTATTTT
V gene: TRBV30; clone size: few; D gene: NA; J gene: TRBJ2-5; CDR3 protein: CAWSVGVTETQYF; CDR3 DNA: TGTGCCTGGAGTGTAGGAGTAACAGAGACCCAGTACTTC
V gene: TRBV18; clone size: NA; D gene: NA; J gene: TRBJ2-7; CDR3 protein: CASSRNSPGLQYF; CDR3 DNA: TGTGCCAGCTCACGCAATTCCCCCGGGCTACAGTACTTC
V gene: TRBV30; clone size: NA; D gene: NA; J gene: TRBJ1-2; CDR3 protein: CAWSAGTSYGYTF; CDR3 DNA: TGTGCCTGGAGTGCCGGAACTTCCTATGGCTACACCTTC
V gene: TRBV12-3/TRBV12-4; clone size: NA; D gene: NA; J gene: TRBJ2-1; CDR3 protein: CASSSGLTENYNEQFF; CDR3 DNA: TGTGCCAGCAGTTCGGGACTCACGGAGAATTACAATGAGCAGTTCTTC
V gene: TRBV29-1; clone size: NA; D gene: TRBD2; J gene: TRBJ2-7; CDR3 protein: CSVAAGGPEQYF; CDR3 DNA: TGCAGCGTTGCAGCGGGAGGGCCGGAGCAGTACTTC
V gene: TRBV10-3; clone size: NA; D gene: NA; J gene: TRBJ2-5; CDR3 protein: CAISVHSGKQETQYF; CDR3 DNA: TGTGCCATCAGTGTTCATAGCGGAAAACAAGAGACCCAGTACTTC
V gene: TRBV20-1; clone size: NA; D gene: TRBD1; J gene: TRBJ2-6; CDR3 protein: CSARAPTGSPSGANVLTF; CDR3 DNA: TGCAGTGCTAGAGCCCCGACAGGGTCCCCCTCTGGGGCCAACGTCCTGACTTTC
V gene: TRBV30; clone size: NA; D gene: NA; J gene: TRBJ1-3; CDR3 protein: CAWILWRNTIYF; CDR3 DNA: TGTGCCTGGATCTTGTGGCGAAACACCATATATTTT
V gene: TRBV25-1; clone size: NA; D gene: NA; J gene: TRBJ2-7; CDR3 protein: CASSDPGVDEQYF; CDR3 DNA: TGTGCCAGCAGTGATCCAGGGGTGGACGAGCAGTACTTC
V gene: TRBV28; clone size: NA; D gene: NA; J gene: TRBJ1-6; CDR3 protein: CASSPPLGGASYNSPLHF; CDR3 DNA: TGTGCCAGCAGTCCTCCCCTAGGGGGAGCCTCCTATAATTCACCCCTCCACTTT
V gene: TRBV29-1; clone size: NA; D gene: TRBD1; J gene: TRBJ2-2; CDR3 protein: CSVITGVHTGELFF; CDR3 DNA: TGCAGCGTTATAACAGGGGTACATACCGGGGAGCTGTTTTTT
V gene: TRBV10-3; clone size: NA; D gene: TRBD1; J gene: TRBJ1-2; CDR3 protein: CANSGQGTHTF; CDR3 DNA: TGTGCCAACTCGGGACAGGGCACCCACACCTTC
V gene: TRBV4-2; clone size: NA; D gene: NA; J gene: TRBJ1-4; CDR3 protein: CASSQEGATNEKLFF; CDR3 DNA: TGTGCCAGCAGCCAGGAGGGGGCAACTAATGAAAAACTGTTTTTT
V gene: TRBV20-1; clone size: NA; D gene: NA; J gene: TRBJ2-3; CDR3 protein: CSAQALVPVDTQYF; CDR3 DNA: TGCAGTGCCCAGGCACTAGTCCCGGTTGATACGCAGTATTTT
V gene: TRBV20-1; clone size: NA; D gene: NA; J gene: TRBJ2-1; CDR3 protein: CSATGRTLYNEQFF; CDR3 DNA: TGCAGTGCCACGGGACGAACTCTTTACAATGAGCAGTTCTTC
V gene: TRBV29-1; clone size: NA; D gene: NA; J gene: TRBJ1-2; CDR3 protein: CSVRSGTYGYTF; CDR3 DNA: TGCAGCGTTCGTTCAGGGACATATGGCTACACCTTC
V gene: TRBV4-2; clone size: NA; D gene: TRBD2; J gene: TRBJ2-3; CDR3 protein: CASSLQAGGGTDTQYF; CDR3 DNA: TGTGCCAGCAGCCTCCAAGCGGGGGGAGGGACAGATACGCAGTATTTT
V gene: TRBV12-3/TRBV12-4; clone size: NA; D gene: TRBD1; J gene: TRBJ2-1; CDR3 protein: CASILPGQVDAVF; CDR3 DNA: TGTGCCAGCATCTTACCGGGACAGGTTGATGCCGTCTTC
V gene: TRBV20-1; clone size: NA; D gene: NA; J gene: TRBJ1-1; CDR3 protein: CSASGHPNTEAFF; CDR3 DNA: TGCAGTGCCTCGGGACACCCGAACACTGAAGCTTTCTTT
V gene: TRBV12-3/TRBV12-4; clone size: NA; D gene: NA; J gene: TRBJ1-1; CDR3 protein: CASGRGTEAFF; CDR3 DNA: TGTGCCAGCGGTAGAGGCACTGAAGCTTTCTTT
V gene: TRBV2; clone size: NA; D gene: TRBD1; J gene: TRBJ2-5; CDR3 protein: CASSMTGGETQYF; CDR3 DNA: TGTGCCAGCAGCATGACAGGGGGAGAGACCCAGTACTTC
V gene: TRBV7-2; clone size: NA; D gene: TRBD1; J gene: TRBJ1-2; CDR3 protein: CASSRQGDYGYTF; CDR3 DNA: TGTGCCAGCAGCCGACAGGGGGACTATGGCTACACCTTC
V gene: TRBV20-1; clone size: NA; D gene: TRBD1; J gene: TRBJ2-7; CDR3 protein: CSAPGQGQEEQYF; CDR3 DNA: TGCAGTGCACCCGGACAGGGACAGGAGGAGCAGTACTTC
V gene: TRBV30; clone size: NA; D gene: TRBD1; J gene: TRBJ2-2; CDR3 protein: CAGRDRVSGGELFF; CDR3 DNA: TGTGCCGGCCGGGACAGAGTTTCGGGTGGGGAGCTGTTTTTT
V gene: TRBV5-6; clone size: NA; D gene: NA; J gene: TRBJ1-2; CDR3 protein: CASSLPDNIYGYTF; CDR3 DNA: TGTGCCAGCAGCTTGCCAGACAATATCTATGGCTACACCTTC
V gene: TRBV29-1; clone size: NA; D gene: NA; J gene: TRBJ1-1; CDR3 protein: CSVERPARGTEAFF; CDR3 DNA: TGCAGCGTGGAGCGACCCGCACGCGGGACTGAAGCTTTCTTT
V gene: TRBV20-1; clone size: NA; D gene: NA; J gene: TRBJ2-3; CDR3 protein: CSAILAAEVTDTQYF; CDR3 DNA: TGCAGTGCTATATTGGCGGCAGAAGTCACAGATACGCAGTATTTT
V gene: TRBV6-5; clone size: NA; D gene: TRBD2; J gene: TRBJ2-7; CDR3 protein: CASSFQLTSGSSYEQYF; CDR3 DNA: TGTGCCAGCAGTTTCCAGCTTACTAGCGGGTCATCCTACGAGCAGTACTTC
V gene: TRBV13; clone size: NA; D gene: NA; J gene: TRBJ2-3; CDR3 protein: CASSFTGASTDTQYF; CDR3 DNA: TGTGCCAGCAGCTTCACAGGTGCTAGCACAGATACGCAGTATTTT
V gene: TRBV4-1; clone size: NA; D gene: NA; J gene: TRBJ2-1; CDR3 protein: CASSQDYSNEQFF; CDR3 DNA: TGCGCCAGCAGCCAAGATTATAGCAATGAGCAGTTCTTC
V gene: TRBV27; clone size: NA; D gene: NA; J gene: TRBJ1-5; CDR3 protein: CASSLTRVSNQPQHF; CDR3 DNA: TGTGCCAGCAGTTTGACCAGGGTTAGCAATCAGCCCCAGCATTTT
V gene: TRBV14; clone size: NA; D gene: NA; J gene: TRBJ2-3; CDR3 protein: CASSRQPVDTQYF; CDR3 DNA: TGTGCCAGCAGCCGACAACCCGTAGATACGCAGTATTTT
V gene: TRBV20-1; clone size: NA; D gene: NA; J gene: TRBJ1-1; CDR3 protein: CSARSGHSNTEAFF; CDR3 DNA: TGCAGTGCTAGGTCGGGACATTCGAACACTGAAGCTTTCTTT
V gene: TRBV7-9; clone size: NA; D gene: NA; J gene: TRBJ1-2; CDR3 protein: CASSADSRYGYTF; CDR3 DNA: TGTGCCAGCAGCGCCGACAGTCGATATGGCTACACCTTC